The 16 T cell receptor beta chains reported below all come from one sample, sequenced in a study of CD8+CD57+ T cells in acquired aplastic anemia. Genomic DNA served as template for TCR beta VDJ and CDR3 profiling. TCRdb reprocessed the reads with MiXCR, giving one entry per CDR3 protein. Of under 350,000 distinct CDR3 sequences in the sample, about three fifths were seen once. Individuals selected for sequencing had exhibited CD8+CD57+ cell expansion on flow cytometry. Sequencing was done on a sample of sorted CD4+, CD8+, or CD8+CD57+ T cells (not recorded which) from PBMCs. Receptors originate from a human donor with aplastic anemia.

This clonotype has a single count. The rearrangement links TRBV7-2 to TRBJ1-5; 7 bases are shared with TRBD1. The CDR3 covers 15 residues. With V trimmed by 3 bases and J by 1 base, 3 bases remained unmatched. The germline V gene has CDR1 SGHTA and CDR2 FQGNSA. The CDR3 DNA follows: TGTGCCAGCAGCTTTCGACAGGGCAGCAATCAGCCCCAGCATTTT. As protein: CASSFRQGSNQPQHF. The whole variable domain, filled in from reference TRBV7-2 and TRBJ1-5, reads GAGVSQSPSNKVTEKGKDVELRCDPISGHTALYWYRQSLGQGLEFLIYFQGNSAPDKSGLPSDRFSAERTGGSVSTLTIQRTQQEDSAVYLCASSFRQGSNQPQHFGDGTRLSIL.

The rearrangement links TRBV5-4 to TRBJ2-5, with D unresolved. The CDR3 extends over 15 amino acids. The V gene lost 0 bases and the J gene lost 4 bases, with 13 bases spanning the gap. Germline values: CDR1 SGHNT, CDR2 YYREEE (reference sequence). CDR3 sequence: CASSLAGVGGETQYF. The CDR3 nucleotides are TGTGCCAGCAGCTTGGCTGGGGTTGGCGGAGAGACCCAGTACTTC.

This chain joins TRBV15 and TRBJ1-6; tentative D call: TRBD1 (5 bases). V lost 1 base and J lost 9, with 16 bases in between. From germline, CDR1 is LNHNV and CDR2 YYDKDF (reference sequence). The length of the CDR3 is 16 residues. The CDR3: CATSRGRDPAISPLHF. The CDR3 DNA follows: TGTGCCACCAGCAGAGGAAGGGACCCAGCTATTTCACCCCTCCACTTT.

This rearrangement joins TRBV7-9 to TRBJ1-2, with a possible D match to TRBD1 (6 bases). Germline CDR1 and CDR2: SEHNR and FQNEAQ (reference sequence). There are 13 residues in the CDR3. The V end was cut by 11 bases, the J end by 4 bases, with 17 bases between. The CDR3 DNA reads TGTGCCGGTGAACAGGGATCAGGCTATGGCTACACCTTC. It encodes CAGEQGSGYGYTF.

The chain recombines TRBV29-1 with TRBJ1-5; 7 nucleotides agree with TRBD1. Germline trimming cut 5 bases from V and 5 bases from J; bases unmatched to any gene: 9. The CDR3 has 14 residues. Germline CDR1 is SQVTM and CDR2 is ANQGSEA. The CDR3 is CSVTRDRDDQPQHF. The CDR3 nucleotides read TGCAGCGTTACCCGGGACAGAGACGATCAGCCCCAGCATTTT.

This clonotype came up a few times. This rearrangement joins TRBV12-3 or TRBV12-4 to TRBJ2-3, with 7 bases aligning to TRBD1. The CDR3 is made up of 14 amino acids. Trimming at V came to 5 bases and at J to 6 bases, leaving 8 bases not matched to a gene. CDR3 sequence: CASSNLHRGDTQYF. Written as DNA, the CDR3 is TGTGCCAGCAGTAACCTCCACAGGGGCGATACGCAGTATTTT.

V and J are TRBV12-3 or TRBV12-4 and TRBJ1-6, with 7 bases fitting TRBD1. The CDR3 is made up of 14 amino acids. V shed 6 bases and J 5 bases; nucleotides not matched to a gene: 4. In DNA, the CDR3 is TGTGCCAGCAGCCGGGACAGAGATAATTCACCCCTCCACTTT. It yields the protein CASSRDRDNSPLHF.

The rearrangement uses TRBV10-3 and TRBJ2-5, with a tentative D call TRBD1 (6 bases). The CDR3 length is 15 residues. The germline V gene has CDR1 ENHRY and CDR2 SYGVKD. Trimming shortened V by 2 bases and J by 5 bases, and 15 bases separated the two germline ends. The CDR3 DNA follows: TGTGCCATCAGTGAGGATGGGGACACCGGGGAGACCCAGTACTTC. This encodes CAISEDGDTGETQYF.

The chain employs TRBV2 and TRBJ1-2; no firm D call. V was shortened by 3 bases and J by 13 bases, with 12 bases between the two germline ends. The CDR3 runs to 11 residues. In germline, CDR1 is SNHLY, CDR2 FYNNEI. The CDR3 DNA is TGTGCCAGCAGTGATGAGTACAGCTCCACCTTC. Translated: CASSDEYSSTF.

For this clonotype: At one of its ends the junction is not consistent with the germline gene, which may arise from a read error. This chain uses TRBV5-6 with TRBJ1-6; 8 nucleotides match TRBD1. Germline loops: CDR1 SGHDT, CDR2 YYEEEE. CDR3 size: 14 residues. The CDR3 region is CASSLTGGISPLYF. The CDR3 DNA follows: TGTGCCAGCAGCTTGACAGGGGGTATTTCACCCCTCTACTTT.

The J gene is TRBJ2-1, the V gene TRBV7-6; no reliable D call. The CDR3 length is 16 residues. Looked up from germline, CDR1 is SGHVS and CDR2 is FNYEAQ. The germline V and J ends were trimmed by 6 bases and 5 bases, with 20 bases remaining between them. The CDR3 DNA reads TGTGCCAGCAGTCCCGTTGGGGTATCCAGTCACAATGAGCAGTTCTTC. This codes for CASSPVGVSSHNEQFF.

In regard to this clonotype: Given a much more abundant clone one base away, this may be a read error. V usage is TRBV11-2 and J usage is TRBJ2-5, with 12 bases fitting TRBD2. This CDR3 contains 18 residues. The germline V gene has CDR1 SGHAT and CDR2 FQNNGV. Here the CDR3 reads CGSSLGATSGGRGETQYF. The CDR3 DNA sequence: TGTGGCAGCAGCTTAGGGGCGACTAGCGGGGGTAGGGGAGAGACCCAGTACTTC.

Concerning this clonotype: This could be a read error, since a much larger clone is one nucleotide away. In DNA, the CDR3 is TGTGCCACCTATAGCGGGATAAGCGTCGGGGCTTACAATGAGCAGTTCTTC. It codes for CATYSGISVGAYNEQFF. The genes are TRBV5-8 and TRBJ2-1; 8 bases agree with TRBD2. CDR1 is SGHTS and CDR2 is YDEGEE in the germline V gene. This CDR3 has 17 residues. V was clipped by 9 bases and J by 4 bases; unmatched bases: 18.

CDR3 residues: CASSKRQDNEQFF. The CDR3 region has the DNA TGTGCCAGCAGCAAAAGACAGGACAATGAGCAGTTCTTC. The rearrangement uses TRBV7-2 and TRBJ2-1; TRBD1 is a possible D gene (6 bases). The CDR3 spans 13 residues. Germline CDR1 and CDR2: SGHTA and FQGNSA. Trimming shortened V by 5 bases and J by 5 bases, and 10 bases separated the two germline ends.

This clonotype was recorded once. The rearrangement links TRBV11-2 to TRBJ2-7; 7 bases map to TRBD1. Germline V CDR1 and CDR2: SGHAT, FQNNGV. This CDR3 is built from 13 residues. CDR3 loop: CVSSSGQPYEQYV. The CDR3 region has the DNA TGTGTCAGCAGCTCGGGACAGCCTTACGAGCAGTACGTC.

In nucleotides, the CDR3 is TGTGCCAGCAGCTTACGGGGAACCAATCAGCCCCAGCATTTT. Protein sequence: CASSLRGTNQPQHF. The rearrangement links TRBV7-2 to TRBJ1-5; no clear D gene. From germline, CDR1 is SGHTA and CDR2 FQGNSA. Trimming removed 2 bases from V and 3 bases from J, with 8 bases in between. This CDR3 region has 14 residues.